These 21 T cell receptor beta chains originate from one sample sequenced in a study of T cell responses to AZD1222 COVID-19 vaccine. The repertoire was sequenced with immunoSEQ multiplex PCR; TCRdb's copy has only in-frame clones and lacks some. This table has 100,000 to 130,000 clones, under 95% appearing once. The sequencing here drew on peripheral blood, taken on day 0 of AZD1222 vaccination. The receptor set was obtained from an adult in good health.

The gene calls are TRBV7-2 and TRBJ1-2; 8 bases are shared with TRBD1. Trimming at V came to 1 base and at J to 6 bases, leaving 7 bases not matched to a gene. There are 15 residues in the CDR3. Germline V gives CDR1 SGHTA, CDR2 FQGNSA. CDR3 region: CASSLVSGGYDGYTF. In nucleotides, the CDR3 is TGTGCCAGCAGCTTAGTTTCAGGGGGCTACGATGGCTACACCTTC. Full variable domain (remainder filled in from reference TRBV7-2 and TRBJ1-2): GAGVSQSPSNKVTEKGKDVELRCDPISGHTALYWYRQSLGQGLEFLIYFQGNSAPDKSGLPSDRFSAERTGGSVSTLTIQRTQQEDSAVYLCASSLVSGGYDGYTFGSGTRLTVV.

A few counts support this clone. The chain is built from TRBV19 and TRBJ1-5; maybe TRBD1 (5 bases). Germline lookup yields CDR1 LNHDA and CDR2 SQIVND (reference sequence). CDR3 size: 16 residues. V lost 3 bases, J lost 2 bases, and 14 bases lay in between. The CDR3 DNA reads as TGTGCCAGTAGTATCGATAGGGAAGGGGGCAATCAGCCCCAGCATTTT. Its translation is CASSIDREGGNQPQHF.

The chain couples TRBV5-8 to TRBJ1-5; tentative D call: TRBD1 (6 bases). V was trimmed by 3 bases and J by 4 bases, leaving 14 bases between them. Germline CDR1 reads SGHTS; CDR2 reads YDEGEE. The CDR3 extends over 15 amino acids. CDR3 sequence: CASSSGTLLNQPQHF. The CDR3 region has the DNA TGTGCCAGCAGCTCCGGGACACTTCTGAATCAGCCCCAGCATTTT. The entire variable domain, with the rest obtained from reference TRBV5-8 and TRBJ1-5, is as follows: EAGVTQSPTHLIKTRGQQATLRCSPISGHTSVYWYQQALGLGLQFLLWYDEGEERNRGNFPPRFSGRQFPNYSSELNVNALELEDSALYLCASSSGTLLNQPQHFGDGTRLSIL.

The chain has TRBV2 and TRBJ1-1, with 9 bases fitting TRBD1. Germline V gene sequence: CDR1 SNHLY, CDR2 FYNNEI. The V segment lost 4 bases and the J segment 5 bases; nucleotides outside the gene matches: 2. This CDR3 has 13 residues. The CDR3 sequence: CASSGDRATEAFF. The CDR3 DNA sequence: TGTGCCAGCAGTGGGGACAGGGCGACTGAAGCTTTCTTT.

The chain recombines TRBV6-5 with TRBJ2-7, with D unresolved. CDR3 size: 15 residues. CDR1 is MNHEY, CDR2 SVGAGI, per germline. Trimming cost V 0 bases and J 7 bases, with 16 bases left between them. CDR3 in amino acids: CASSYSFRDLLEQYF. DNA of the CDR3: TGTGCCAGCAGTTACTCGTTTAGAGACCTTTTGGAGCAGTACTTC.

The chain uses TRBV3-1 (or the pseudogene TRBV3-2) and TRBJ1-1; D not certain. Germline V gene data show CDR1 as LGHDT and CDR2 as YNNKEL (reference sequence). This CDR3 comprises 15 residues. V was trimmed by 1 base and J by 3 bases, leaving 12 bases between them. In DNA form, the CDR3 reads TGTGCCAGCAGCCAAGGGACCTACTCGGACACTGAAGCTTTCTTT. This codes for CASSQGTYSDTEAFF.

This rearrangement joins TRBV3-1 (or the pseudogene TRBV3-2) to TRBJ2-1; 15 bases map to TRBD2. This CDR3 has 18 amino acids. The ends lost 4 bases at V and 4 bases at J; junction bases unmatched: 8. CDR1 LGHDT and CDR2 YNNKEL come from the germline V gene (reference sequence). The CDR3 sequence: CASSLPPGLAGGYNEQFF. The CDR3 coding sequence is TGTGCCAGCAGCCTCCCGCCGGGACTAGCGGGGGGATACAATGAGCAGTTCTTC.

Written as DNA, the CDR3 is TGTGCCAGCAGCTTGGAGGTAGCGGGCTATGGCTACACCTTC. It encodes CASSLEVAGYGYTF. V is TRBV5-4 and J is TRBJ1-2; D is uncertain. The CDR3 runs 14 residues. CDR1 and CDR2 from the germline V gene are SGHNT and YYREEE (reference sequence). V dropped 0 bases and J dropped 4 bases, with 10 bases sitting between them. The full variable domain, its missing parts supplied by reference TRBV5-4 and TRBJ1-2, is ETGVTQSPTHLIKTRGQQVTLRCSSQSGHNTVSWYQQALGQGPQFIFQYYREEENGRGNFPPRFSGLQFPNYSSELNVNALELDDSALYLCASSLEVAGYGYTFGSGTRLTVV.

V is TRBV21-1 and J is TRBJ1-1. TRBV21-1 is an annotated pseudogene. The CDR3 extends over 13 amino acids. The CDR3: CADRRGLGTEAFF. In DNA, the CDR3 is TGTGCAGACCGGCGGGGGCTGGGTACTGAAGCTTTCTTT.

The J gene is TRBJ2-6, the V gene TRBV18; D may be TRBD1 (6 bases). V was pared by 3 bases and J by 1 base, with 7 bases between. The CDR3 has 15 residues. Germline CDR1 reads KGHSH; CDR2 reads LQKENI. CDR3 protein: CASSPTGSGANVLTF. The CDR3 DNA sequence: TGTGCCAGCTCACCGACAGGTTCTGGGGCCAACGTCCTGACTTTC.

This chain's CDR3 is CASSQETGDADTQYF. Written as DNA, the CDR3 is TGCGCCAGCAGCCAAGAAACAGGGGATGCAGATACGCAGTATTTT. The rearrangement uses TRBV4-3 and TRBJ2-3; 7 positions match TRBD1. Germline assignment: CDR1 LGHNA and CDR2 YSLEER. The CDR3 has 15 residues. Trimming took 0 bases from V and 4 from J; bases not matched to a gene: 4.

The chain carries TRBV19 and TRBJ1-1; D perhaps matches TRBD1 (5 bases). CDR1 and CDR2 from the germline V gene are LNHDA and SQIVND (reference sequence). The CDR3 totals 17 residues. The V end was cut by 2 bases, the J end by 1 base, with 17 bases between. The CDR3 region is CASSIKSFGASNTEAFF. For the CDR3, the DNA is TGTGCCAGTAGTATAAAATCTTTCGGGGCATCGAACACTGAAGCTTTCTTT.

The genes are TRBV4-3 and TRBJ2-3, with D maybe TRBD2 (6 bases). CDR1 and CDR2 (germline): LGHNA, YSLEER. CDR3 length: 16 amino acids. The V end lost 0 bases, the J end lost 4 bases, and 14 bases lay between the germline ends. The CDR3 region is CASSQDFTEGSDTQYF. CDR3 DNA sequence: TGCGCCAGCAGCCAAGATTTTACGGAGGGATCAGATACGCAGTATTTT.

The rearrangement joins TRBV27 to TRBJ1-1, with TRBD1 matching over 8 bases. From germline, CDR1 is MNHEY and CDR2 SMNVEV (reference sequence). The CDR3 totals 13 residues. V lost 8 bases and J lost 1; bases outside the gene matches: 3. CDR3: CASQGTGNTEAFF. CDR3 in DNA: TGTGCCAGCCAAGGGACAGGGAACACTGAAGCTTTCTTT.

This rearrangement joins TRBV5-1 to TRBJ2-7; 7 nucleotides line up with TRBD1. The germline V gene has CDR1 SGHRS and CDR2 YFSETQ. With V trimmed by 4 bases and J by 6 bases, 16 bases remained unmatched. The CDR3 spans 16 residues. The CDR3 nucleotides read TGCGCCAGCAGCCTGCTACAGGGGCCAGACGCTCCCGAGCAGTACTTC. It specifies CASSLLQGPDAPEQYF.

The chain has TRBV9 and TRBJ2-1; tentatively, D is TRBD1 (5 bases). Trimming left V 0 bases short and J 5 bases short, with 15 bases between. This CDR3 has 16 residues. Germline loops: CDR1 SGDLS, CDR2 YYNGEE. The DNA of the CDR3 is TGTGCCAGCAGCGTAGTAAAGGGGCAGGCCCACAATGAGCAGTTCTTC. Translated, it gives CASSVVKGQAHNEQFF.

This rearrangement joins TRBV4-3 to TRBJ2-3, with 9 bases fitting TRBD2. J lost 0 bases, V lost 3 bases, and 10 bases had no gene match. The germline V gene has CDR1 LGHNA and CDR2 YSLEER. The CDR3 length is 18 residues. CDR3 sequence: CASSQESSGGTSTDTQYF. The CDR3 region has the DNA TGCGCCAGCAGCCAGGAATCGAGCGGGGGGACCAGCACAGATACGCAGTATTTT.

This clone was seen a single time. The V and J genes are TRBV7-2 and TRBJ2-3; TRBD2 matches at 12 bases. CDR1 and CDR2 (germline): SGHTA, FQGNSA. The CDR3 runs 16 residues. V dropped 4 bases and J dropped 5; count of bases not matched to a gene: 7. The DNA for the CDR3 is TGTGCCAGCAGCTCAAGACTAGCGGGGGCCCTAGATACGCAGTATTTT. It codes for CASSSRLAGALDTQYF.

Here the CDR3 reads CASSLGTANTGELFF. The DNA for the CDR3 is TGTGCCAGCAGCTTGGGGACCGCGAACACCGGGGAGCTGTTTTTT. V gene TRBV5-5 combines with J gene TRBJ2-2; D unresolved. This CDR3 has 15 residues. Germline V gives CDR1 SGHKS, CDR2 YYEKEE (reference sequence). Trimming removed 0 bases from V and 0 bases from J, with 6 bases in between.

This chain uses TRBV30 with TRBJ2-7; a possible D gene is TRBD1 (5 bases). CDR1 and CDR2 (germline): GTSNPN, SVGIG (reference sequence). V was cut by 5 bases and J by 1 base, with 12 bases left in between. CDR3 size: 13 residues. The CDR3 coding sequence is TGTGCCTGGGATTTACGACAGTCCTACGAGCAGTACTTC. It is translated as CAWDLRQSYEQYF.

This chain uses TRBV14 with TRBJ1-1; TRBD1 might be the D (5 bases). V was clipped by 3 bases and J by 4 bases, with 18 bases between them. Germline values: CDR1 SGHDN, CDR2 FVKESK. The CDR3 is 16 residues long. DNA of the CDR3: TGTGCCAGCAGCCATGACCGTGGGGCGGGGTCCACTGAAGCTTTCTTT. Its translation is CASSHDRGAGSTEAFF.